This record covers a single TCR beta chain. With random hexamers, reverse transcription was performed on roughly 0.45 to 1 ug of RNA. One entry per CDR3 protein, called by TCRdb with MiXCR from the immunoSEQ multiplex PCR reads. The sample records about 170,000 distinct CDR3 sequences, approximately 93% being singletons. The entry originates in a study of CD8 T cells in Susac syndrome. The multiple sclerosis controls were treatment-naive patients with relapsing-remitting disease that was stable or active. The CDR3 totals 12 residues. J was trimmed by 11 bases and V by 6 bases; bases with no gene match: 9. The germline CDR1 and CDR2 sequences are MDHEN and SYDVKM.

This TCR derives from a human donor with multiple sclerosis. Sequencing was done on a sample of CD4+ T cells from PBMCs. The chain employs TRBV28 and TRBJ1-1; 7 bases agree with TRBD1. The CDR3 loop reads CASRMGQSKAFF. In DNA, the CDR3 is TGTGCCAGCAGGATGGGACAGTCCAAGGCTTTCTTT. Combining the CDR3 with reference TRBV28 and TRBJ1-1 gives the whole variable domain DVKVTQSSRYLVKRTGEKVFLECVQDMDHENMFWYRQDPGLGLRLIYFSYDVKMKEKGDIPEGYSVSREKKERFSLILESASTNQTSMYLCASRMGQSKAFFGQGTRLTVV.